The present T cell receptor beta chain was sequenced within a study of T cell changes during pregnancy in multiple sclerosis (dated by TCRdb to 2018 to 2020). With respect to the entire study: Changes in the T cell repertoire over the course of pregnancy were examined in this study in women with multiple sclerosis.

Turning to this clone: The antigen it recognizes is unknown. Base qualities are missing; no much larger clone stands one base away.

Measured from the cysteine to the phenylalanine, the CDR3 is 15 residues long. The entry retains the CDR3 DNA only, 45 bases that are in frame from base 1. Trimming leaves V shorter by 2 bases and J shorter by 2 bases, with the junction holding 3 bases beyond the gene matches. The CDR1 and CDR2 encoded by the germline V gene are SGHTA and FQGTGA. To prepare the library, the immunoSEQ multiplex PCR assay was applied. Sourced from immuneACCESS, this table was stored by TCRdb with only in-frame sequences that have V and J called. A share of the clones is absent; for the studies checked, an unresolved V gene accounts for under half, and the remainder has no known explanation. This sample is represented by tens of thousands of clones; approximately 88% of them were singletons. Together, the top ten hold approximately 0.5% of the sample.

The starting material was CD4+ T cells from peripheral blood mononuclear cells, obtained in the first trimester of pregnancy. The V and J segments used are TRBV7-3 and TRBJ2-1, with 7 bases in between that match TRBD2. This TCR was sampled from a female donor with multiple sclerosis, enrolled in a pregnancy study. The DNA reads as follows: TGTGCCAGCAGCTTAGCTAGCGGAGCCTACAATGAGCAGTTCTTC. It codes for CASSLASGAYNEQFF.